This T cell receptor beta chain was profiled in a study of T cell responses to AZD1222 COVID-19 vaccine. The protocol was immunoSEQ multiplex PCR, while the TCRdb copy is restricted to in-frame clones and leaves out a portion. The sample yields approximately 110,000 clones, 87% seen once. Notes on this clone: Its specificity is unknown.

Overall study results and limits: Donors were mostly white British, more females; clonal diversity possibly underestimated. Variant regions that are unmutated are reportedly the target of nearly half of spike-specific TCRs.

V shed 0 bases and J 5 bases; nucleotides not matched to a gene: 5. CDR1 SGHRS and CDR2 YFSETQ come from the germline V gene. This CDR3 is 15 amino acids long. V and J are TRBV5-1 and TRBJ2-5; 9 bases map to TRBD1. The clonotype was recovered from an adult in good health. This specimen consisted of peripheral blood, obtained on day 0 of AZD1222 vaccination. The CDR3 region has the DNA TGCGCCAGCAGCTTGGCGACAGGGGGGTCCGAGACCCAGTACTTC. The encoded protein is CASSLATGGSETQYF.